The entry below gives a single T cell receptor beta chain sequence along with its context. In the same sample, other DNA sequences code for this CDR3. The deep-level immunoSEQ assay was used. TCRdb keeps only in-frame clones here, not all; method: immunoSEQ multiplex PCR. In the table there are millions of clones, around nine tenths of which are singletons. The CDR3 length is 15 residues. Germline V lookup: CDR1 MNHNS, CDR2 SASEGT. V lost 0 bases and J lost 2, with 11 bases in between. This sample was included in a study of shared clonotypes between healthy human individuals. This sequence joins TRBV6-1 and TRBJ2-7; TRBD1 is a possible D gene (6 bases). Material: naive CD4+ T cells sorted from blood. The subset here: CD45RA+ positively selected. This TCR derives from a man between 18 and 29 years old in good health. The CDR3 nucleotides read TGTGCCAGCAGTGAAGCGGGCAGGGGTCCCTACGAGCAGTACTTC. This sequence encodes CASSEAGRGPYEQYF.